This T cell receptor beta chain was sequenced during a study of T cells expressing NK-cell markers. Turning to the study itself: Researchers got TCR beta repertoires out of sorted CD3+CD56+NKG2C+, CD3+CD56+NKG2C- and CD3+CD56-NKG2C+ T cells. HCMV seropositivity marked most of the eight sequenced donors; one was seronegative.

Concerning this clonotype: Its antigen is unidentified.

This CDR3 comprises 12 residues. Germline V lookup: CDR1 MRHNA, CDR2 SNTAGT. Broader study findings: Among several donors, these clonotypes also ranked first in the CD3+CD56-NKG2C+ fraction.

TCRdb re-called the 5' RACE reads and gives one entry per CDR3 protein, without DNA. Seen in this sample are some 150,000 distinct CDR3 sequences; the ten most common clones hold 30% to 45%. The chain carries TRBV6-4 and TRBJ2-1; as DNA is missing, the TRBD1 call by TCRdb cannot be tested. Material: blood T cells: a sorted CD56 or NKG2C T cell subset, CD4+ or CD8+ T cells, or bulk PBMC T cells (not recorded which). The TCR originated in a woman aged 50 to 60 in good health. The CDR3 reads CASARDHNEQFF.